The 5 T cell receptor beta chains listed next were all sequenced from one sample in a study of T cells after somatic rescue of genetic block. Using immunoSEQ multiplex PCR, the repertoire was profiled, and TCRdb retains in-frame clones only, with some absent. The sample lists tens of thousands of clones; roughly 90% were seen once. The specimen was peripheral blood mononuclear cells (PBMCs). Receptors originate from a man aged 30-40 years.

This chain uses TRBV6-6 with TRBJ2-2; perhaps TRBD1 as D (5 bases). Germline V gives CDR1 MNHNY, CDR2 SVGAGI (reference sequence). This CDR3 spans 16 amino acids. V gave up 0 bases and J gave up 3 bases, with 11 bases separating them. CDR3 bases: TGTGCCAGCAGTTACTCTTACGACAGCTACACCGGGGAGCTGTTTTTT. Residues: CASSYSYDSYTGELFF.

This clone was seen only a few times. DNA of the CDR3: TGCGCCAGCAGCGTCGACAGGGGCGTTGAAGCTTTCTTT. This encodes CASSVDRGVEAFF. V gene TRBV5-1 combines with J gene TRBJ1-1; 8 nucleotides align to TRBD1. This CDR3 comprises 13 residues. The germline V gene encodes CDR1 SGHRS and CDR2 YFSETQ. V dropped 4 bases and J dropped 7; count of bases not matched to a gene: 6.

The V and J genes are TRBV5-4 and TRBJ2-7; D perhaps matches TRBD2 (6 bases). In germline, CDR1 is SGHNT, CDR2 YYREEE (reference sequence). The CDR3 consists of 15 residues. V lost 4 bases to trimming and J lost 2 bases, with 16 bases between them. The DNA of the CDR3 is TGTGCCAGCAGCCCCGGACGGGGGTCCCCCTACGAGCAGTACTTC. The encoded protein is CASSPGRGSPYEQYF.

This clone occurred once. Here the CDR3 reads CASSKDRGSNEQFF. The CDR3 region has the DNA TGCGCCAGCAGCAAGGACAGGGGCAGTAATGAGCAGTTCTTC. The J gene is TRBJ2-1, the V gene TRBV5-1, with 9 bases fitting TRBD1. J lost 7 bases, V lost 4 bases, and 6 bases had no gene match. This CDR3 is 14 amino acids long. In germline, CDR1 is SGHRS, CDR2 YFSETQ.

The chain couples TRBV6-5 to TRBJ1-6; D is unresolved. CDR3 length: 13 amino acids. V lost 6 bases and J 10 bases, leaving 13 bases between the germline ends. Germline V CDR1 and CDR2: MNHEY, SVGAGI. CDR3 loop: CASSPRAESPLHF. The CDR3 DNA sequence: TGTGCCAGCAGCCCAAGGGCAGAGTCACCCCTCCACTTT.